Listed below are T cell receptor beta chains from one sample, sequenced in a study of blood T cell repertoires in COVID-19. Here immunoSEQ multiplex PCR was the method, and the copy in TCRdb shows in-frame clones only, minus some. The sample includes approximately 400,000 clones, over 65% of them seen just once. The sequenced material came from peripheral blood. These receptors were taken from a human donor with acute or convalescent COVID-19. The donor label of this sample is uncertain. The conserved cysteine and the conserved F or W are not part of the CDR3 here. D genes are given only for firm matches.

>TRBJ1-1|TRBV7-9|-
ASSPRRITEAF
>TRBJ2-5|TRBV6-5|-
ASTRQETETQY
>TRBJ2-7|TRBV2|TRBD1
ASSETGDEQY
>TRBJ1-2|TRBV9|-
ASSVNPGAGGYGYT
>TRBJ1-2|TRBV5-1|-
ASSSEGGYT
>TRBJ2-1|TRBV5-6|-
ASSLEAVTSYNEQF
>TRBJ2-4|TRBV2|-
ATKEGGAGAKNIQY
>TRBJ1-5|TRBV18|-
ASSPPGGPTRNQPQH
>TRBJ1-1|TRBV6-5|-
ASSYEPGVLNTEAF
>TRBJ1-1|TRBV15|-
ATSKGDRMNTEAF
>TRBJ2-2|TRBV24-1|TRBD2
ATSGWTSGNTGELF
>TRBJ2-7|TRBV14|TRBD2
ASSQGSGGSYEQY
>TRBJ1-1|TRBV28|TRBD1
ASSAQTGGTEAF
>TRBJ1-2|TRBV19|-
ASSISGLYYGYT
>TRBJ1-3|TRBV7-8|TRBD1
ASSAGTAGSGNTIY
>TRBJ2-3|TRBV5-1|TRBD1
ASSPRQGTSGTDTQY
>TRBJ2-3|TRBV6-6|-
ASSQRRGVTDTQY
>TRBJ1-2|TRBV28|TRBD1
ASRPDRAYGYT
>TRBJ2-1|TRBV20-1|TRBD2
SASATSGLSSYNEQF
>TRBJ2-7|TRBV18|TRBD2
ASSPSSGNYEQY
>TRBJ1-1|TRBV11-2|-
ASSLDLGRANTEAF
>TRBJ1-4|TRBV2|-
ASKRLVEGNEKLF
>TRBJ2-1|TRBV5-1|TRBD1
ASSPSTGVNEQF
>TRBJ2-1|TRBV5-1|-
ASRGGLEQF
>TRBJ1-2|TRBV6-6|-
ASRLQVNYGYT
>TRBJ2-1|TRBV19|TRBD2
ASSIKGLAGGSSYNEQF
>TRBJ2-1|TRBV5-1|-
ASSDGRKQF
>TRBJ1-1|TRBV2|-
ARSMRATEAF
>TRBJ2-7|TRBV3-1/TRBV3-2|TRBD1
ASSQDSGQGREQY
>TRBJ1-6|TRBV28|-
ASSFRVSYNSPLH
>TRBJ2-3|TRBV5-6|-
ASSLEVGRSDTQY
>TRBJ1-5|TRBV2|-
ASSETWGVGQPQH
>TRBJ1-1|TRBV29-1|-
SVAFGTRSNTEAF
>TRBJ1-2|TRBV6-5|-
ASSYSRGGNQGYT
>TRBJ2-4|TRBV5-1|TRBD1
ASSLSSGTGKNIQY
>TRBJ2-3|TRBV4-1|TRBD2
ASSPNSGGSDTQY
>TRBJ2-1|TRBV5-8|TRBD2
ASSLVIAGSHEQF
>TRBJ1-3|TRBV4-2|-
ASSLRPAAGSGNTIY
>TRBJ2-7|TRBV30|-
AWAGFYEQY
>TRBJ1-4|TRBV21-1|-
ASSKGRTNEKLF
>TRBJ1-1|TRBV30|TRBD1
AWPQAETGKAF
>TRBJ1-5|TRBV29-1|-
SVLTGNSNQPQH
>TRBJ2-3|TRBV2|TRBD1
AMLGQGGPDTQY
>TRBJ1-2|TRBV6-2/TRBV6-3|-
ASSYAGRYGYT
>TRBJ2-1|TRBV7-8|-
ASSPLRGGGASYNEQF
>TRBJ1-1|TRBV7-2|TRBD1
ASSLLEGAKTF
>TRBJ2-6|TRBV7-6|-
ASSPLIAGANVLT
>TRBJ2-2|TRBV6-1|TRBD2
ASSVLAGGNTGELF
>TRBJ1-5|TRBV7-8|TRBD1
ASSPNREGANQPQH
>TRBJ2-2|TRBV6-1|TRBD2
ASSEQLAGGTGELF
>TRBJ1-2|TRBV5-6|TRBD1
ASSWDDRANYGYT